This T cell receptor (beta chain) was observed in a study of cytomegalovirus exposure and HLA in healthy donors. Study-wide results and limits: A few chains tied to CMV proved CMV antigen-specific in vitro. Presence/absence analyses supposed approximately even sequencing depth among donors. The investigators catalogued 164 TCR beta chains as cytomegalovirus-associated.

The CDR3 is made up of 15 amino acids. CDR1 and CDR2 (germline): SGHAT, FQDESV (reference sequence). V lost 2 bases and J lost 0, with 8 bases in between. Use of 60 Vbeta and 13 Jbeta primers characterized the PCR. The repertoire was sequenced with immunoSEQ multiplex PCR; TCRdb's copy has only in-frame clones and lacks some. The sample lists some 180,000 clones; around 80% were seen once. With regard to this clone: Antigen specificity is unknown.

The sequenced sample was PBMCs. The rearrangement links TRBV11-1 to TRBJ1-3; D gene uncertain. This TCR was sampled from a woman aged 60-70 years in good health and CMV-seropositive. CDR3 coding DNA: TGTGCCAGCAGCTTATACGCGGCCTCTGGAAACACCATATATTTT. This gives the protein CASSLYAASGNTIYF.